This T cell receptor (beta chain) was documented in a study of cytomegalovirus exposure and HLA in healthy donors. CDR3 length: 15 amino acids. Trimming removed 0 bases at V and 0 bases at J, with 6 bases between. Germline V lookup: CDR1 KGHSH, CDR2 LQKENI. Clones were sequenced by immunoSEQ multiplex PCR, and TCRdb holds only the in-frame ones, with some missing. The sample consists of roughly 330,000 clones, roughly 87% of them appearing once. Study-wide points: A list of around 160 TCR beta chains associated with cytomegalovirus was given.

Remarks on this clone: The target antigen is unknown.

The sequenced sample consisted of PBMCs. The chain uses TRBV18 and TRBJ2-4; D is unclear. The source of this sequence is a woman aged 25 to 45 in good health and CMV-seropositive. The CDR3 DNA reads as TGTGCCAGCTCACCACCGACACTAGCCAAAAACATTCAGTACTTC. Residues: CASSPPTLAKNIQYF.